This TCR beta chain was sequenced in a study of T cells after posttransplantation cyclophosphamide. Study observations and caveats: TRB overlap between skin or GI tissue T cells and blood was limited. Donor-recipient repertoire similarity was low at 1-2 months, rising over year one. After PTCy, TRB diversity resembled that of CNI/methotrexate controls.

The naive gate required viable CD3+CD4+ or CD3+CD8+ cells with CCR7+CD45RA+CD45RO-CD95-CD27+CD28+ phenotype. Profiling relied on immunoSEQ multiplex PCR, and the TCRdb table lists in-frame clones only, not all of them. The sample includes under 40,000 clones, about 91% of them seen just once. Notes on this clone: Antigen specificity is unknown.

V was pared by 3 bases and J by 6 bases, with 4 bases of the junction left unmatched. This CDR3 has 15 amino acids. Germline assignment: CDR1 SGHDT and CDR2 YYEEEE. The clonotype comes from a man between 25 and 39 years old in good health and a related stem cell transplant donor. Sequences were obtained from naive CD4+ T cells sorted from blood. This chain joins TRBV5-6 and TRBJ1-6; 9 bases are a match to TRBD1. The CDR3 nucleotides read TGTGCCAGCAGCTGGGACAGGGCGCTTAATTCACCCCTCCACTTT. It yields the protein CASSWDRALNSPLHF.